These T cell receptor beta chains were read from a single sample in a study of blood T cell repertoires in COVID-19. Libraries were prepared by immunoSEQ multiplex PCR; TCRdb keeps only in-frame clonotypes and omits some of them. Altogether some 28,000 clones are present, 84% being singletons, with the ten largest covering 15% to 20%. The source material was peripheral blood. These receptors all come from a man in his 70s with active COVID-19. CDR3s include the opening cysteine and the closing phenylalanine or tryptophan. D genes are given only for firm matches. Some rows have no size entry. The others give once, few or many, or a class for an expanded clone.

d_call,v_call,clone_size,j_call,cdr3_nt,cdr3_aa
-,TRBV28,-,TRBJ1-6,TGTGCCAGCATGGGGGCAGGTCCGGGGAATTCACCCCTCCACTTT,CASMGAGPGNSPLHF
-,TRBV5-1,-,TRBJ1-6,TGCGCCAGCAGCCCCGACAGGAGTAATTCACCCCTCCACTTT,CASSPDRSNSPLHF
-,TRBV6-5,-,TRBJ2-3,TGTGCCAGCAGGCTCGACTACGCAGATACGCAGTATTTT,CASRLDYADTQYF
TRBD2,TRBV6-5,-,TRBJ2-3,TGTGCCAGCAGTTCCCTGACTAGCGTCCCAGATACGCAGTATTTT,CASSSLTSVPDTQYF
-,TRBV7-2,-,TRBJ1-5,TGTGCCAGCAGCCTCAATCAGGGGCAGCCCCAGCATTTT,CASSLNQGQPQHF
TRBD2,TRBV5-1,once,TRBJ2-1,TGCGCCAGCAGCTTGGGCGGGGGGGCCTTCGATGAGCAGTTCTTC,CASSLGGGAFDEQFF
-,TRBV3-1/TRBV3-2,-,TRBJ2-3,TGTGCCAGCAGCCAATGGGGCCGCACAGATACGCAGTATTTT,CASSQWGRTDTQYF
TRBD1,TRBV2,-,TRBJ1-2,TGTGCCAGCAGCTACGACAGGGTTTATGGCTACACCTTC,CASSYDRVYGYTF
-,TRBV28,-,TRBJ2-7,TGTGCCAGCAGTTTAGCAGGATTGAGCTCCTACGAGCAGTACTTC,CASSLAGLSSYEQYF
-,TRBV5-1,-,TRBJ2-3,TGCGCCAGCAGCCGGCGAGCGTCCGCTAGCACAGATACGCAGTATTTT,CASSRRASASTDTQYF
TRBD1,TRBV29-1,-,TRBJ1-1,TGCAGCGCTAGGGACAGTAACACTGAAGCTTTCTTT,CSARDSNTEAFF
TRBD1,TRBV5-1,-,TRBJ2-3,TGCGCCAGCAGGCCCGGGACAGGGCTCAGCACAGATACGCAGTATTTT,CASRPGTGLSTDTQYF
TRBD1,TRBV27,-,TRBJ1-2,TGTGCCAGCAGTTCCACCGGGACAGGGATTGGCTACACCTTC,CASSSTGTGIGYTF
TRBD1,TRBV28,-,TRBJ1-2,TGTGCCAGCAGTTTTTGGACAGGGGGCGCTTATGGCTACACCTTC,CASSFWTGGAYGYTF
-,TRBV3-1/TRBV3-2,-,TRBJ2-2,TGTGCCAGCAGCCGAGCACGGGGGGGGGAGCTGTTTTTT,CASSRARGGELFF
-,TRBV5-1,-,TRBJ2-7,TGCGCCAGCAGCTTAGGGGGGGCCTTCTACGAGCAGTACTTC,CASSLGGAFYEQYF
-,TRBV12-3/TRBV12-4,-,TRBJ1-1,TGTGCCAGCAGTCGAGACAGGAACACTGAAGCTTTCTTT,CASSRDRNTEAFF
TRBD2,TRBV7-8,-,TRBJ2-1,TGTGCCAGCAGCTTAGCCCTAGCGGGGGGACTAAACTACAATGAGCAGTTCTTC,CASSLALAGGLNYNEQFF
TRBD1,TRBV2,-,TRBJ2-1,TGTGCCAGCAGCCCCGGACAGGGGCCCTACAATGAGCAGTTCTTC,CASSPGQGPYNEQFF
-,TRBV2,-,TRBJ2-3,TGTGCCAGCAGCGCTGAGAGGGTTCAGGATACGCAGTATTTT,CASSAERVQDTQYF
TRBD2,TRBV5-1,-,TRBJ2-5,TGCGCCAGCAGCCTCGAGGCTCTAGCGGGGACCCAGTACTTC,CASSLEALAGTQYF
TRBD1,TRBV18,-,TRBJ1-1,TGTGCCAGCTCACCCGACAGGGGGGCTGAAGCTTTCTTT,CASSPDRGAEAFF
-,TRBV10-3,-,TRBJ1-1,TGTGCCATCACCCCCGACAGGACGAACTCTGAAGCTTTCTTT,CAITPDRTNSEAFF
TRBD1,TRBV7-3,few,TRBJ2-7,TGTGCCAGCAGCCCCAACCCCGGGACAGGGGTCCACGAGCAGTACTTC,CASSPNPGTGVHEQYF
TRBD1,TRBV12-5,-,TRBJ2-7,TGTGCTAGTGGTTTGGTAGGAGGCGCGGACAGGGTCCGTGAGCAGTACTTC,CASGLVGGADRVREQYF
-,TRBV28,-,TRBJ2-1,TGTGCCAGCACTCCCCAGGGTGGGGTCTACAATGAGCAGTTCTTC,CASTPQGGVYNEQFF
-,TRBV18,-,TRBJ2-7,TGTGCCAGCTCGGGAGCGGAATACGAGCAGTACTTC,CASSGAEYEQYF
-,TRBV2,-,TRBJ2-5,TGTGCCAGCAACAAGGGTTTAGCGCAACGTGGGGAGACCCAGTACTTC,CASNKGLAQRGETQYF
TRBD1,TRBV19,-,TRBJ2-7,TGTGCCAGTTCCGGGACAGGGGGGTCAGGAGGCCCCTACGAGCAGTACTTC,CASSGTGGSGGPYEQYF
TRBD2,TRBV3-1/TRBV3-2,few,TRBJ2-5,TGTGCCAGCAGCCGCCTACTAGCGGAGGGGGAGACCCAGTACTTC,CASSRLLAEGETQYF
TRBD2,TRBV3-1/TRBV3-2,-,TRBJ2-3,TGTGCCAGCAGCCCCCGGACTAGCGGGGGGGCCGATACGCAGTATTTT,CASSPRTSGGADTQYF
-,TRBV25-1,-,TRBJ2-1,TGTGCCAGCAGTGACGAGAGGCTGCTTTACAATGAGCAGTTCTTC,CASSDERLLYNEQFF
TRBD2,TRBV14,-,TRBJ2-5,TGTGCCAGCAGCCAAGAATCCGGGTCAGGTGCTAGCGGGCGACGGAGATGGACCCAGTACTTC,CASSQESGSGASGRRRWTQYF
TRBD1,TRBV4-3,-,TRBJ1-6,TGCGCCAGCAGCCAGGACAGGTCCGTCTCACCCCTCCACTTT,CASSQDRSVSPLHF
TRBD1,TRBV3-1/TRBV3-2,once,TRBJ2-7,TGTGCCAGCAGCCAAGGAGGAGGACAGGGGTTCTCCGAGCAGTACTTC,CASSQGGGQGFSEQYF
-,TRBV4-2,-,TRBJ1-2,TGTGCCAGCAGCCAAGATTCGGGGAGTGACTATGGCTACACCTTC,CASSQDSGSDYGYTF
TRBD1,TRBV10-3,-,TRBJ2-2,TGTGCCATCAGTTCCGGGACAGGGGGCACCGGGGAGCTGTTTTTT,CAISSGTGGTGELFF
-,TRBV11-3,-,TRBJ2-4,TGTGCCAGCAGCCCGCCGGCAGGGGCCAAAAACATTCAGTACTTC,CASSPPAGAKNIQYF
TRBD1,TRBV2,-,TRBJ1-5,TGTGCCAGCAGTGAACAGACAGGGCGCAATCAGCCCCAGCATTTT,CASSEQTGRNQPQHF
-,TRBV10-3,-,TRBJ2-5,TGTGCCATCAGTGAGTCAGGCGGAGGGGAGACCCAGTACTTC,CAISESGGGETQYF
TRBD2,TRBV7-3,-,TRBJ2-2,TGTGCCAGCAGCCGTAGCGGGGCGAACACCGGGGAGCTGTTTTTT,CASSRSGANTGELFF
-,TRBV7-3,-,TRBJ1-5,TGTGCCAGCAGCTTAAGGAGGGGACAGCCCCAGCATTTT,CASSLRRGQPQHF
-,TRBV7-9,few,TRBJ1-2,TGTGCCAGCAGCTTAGAAGTGTCTGGGGGCAGTGGCTACACCTTC,CASSLEVSGGSGYTF
-,TRBV7-9,-,TRBJ1-6,TGTGCCAGTCCGGTGGGAGACCTTCCGAATTCACCCCTCCACTTT,CASPVGDLPNSPLHF
TRBD2,TRBV6-5,-,TRBJ2-1,TGTGCCAGCAGCGCACTAGCGGGGGGAGGTGGTGAGCAGTTCTTC,CASSALAGGGGEQFF
TRBD1,TRBV7-8,-,TRBJ2-7,TGTGCCAGCAGTAGGCACAGGGGCTACGAGCAGTACTTC,CASSRHRGYEQYF
-,TRBV5-1,-,TRBJ2-3,TGCGCCAGCAGCGGAGGGGGGGACACAGATACGCAGTATTTT,CASSGGGDTDTQYF
-,TRBV4-1,-,TRBJ1-1,TGCGCCAGCAGCCAAGACCCCAAGAACACTGAAGCTTTCTTT,CASSQDPKNTEAFF
-,TRBV9,-,TRBJ1-6,TGTGCCAGCAGCGTAGGGGGGGATTCACCCCTCCACTTT,CASSVGGDSPLHF
-,TRBV21-1,-,TRBJ1-1,TGTGCCAGCAGCAAAGATGGGGGGAGGAACACTGAAGCTTTCTTT,CASSKDGGRNTEAFF
-,TRBV7-3,once,TRBJ2-1,TGTGCCAGCAGCTTATCAGGGGCGAACAATGAGCAGTTCTTC,CASSLSGANNEQFF
-,TRBV6-5,once,TRBJ2-5,TGTGCCAGCAGTCCCGGGGAAAGCTTTCAAGAGACCCAGTACTTC,CASSPGESFQETQYF
TRBD2,TRBV7-3,once,TRBJ2-5,TGTGCCAGCAGCTTCCGCGGGGGGGCTGGAGAGACCCAGTACTTC,CASSFRGGAGETQYF
TRBD2,TRBV18,-,TRBJ2-1,TGTGCCAGCTCACCAACAGGAGCTCGCGGGGGGGCAAATGAGCAGTTCTTC,CASSPTGARGGANEQFF
TRBD1,TRBV7-3,-,TRBJ2-1,TGTGCCAGCAGCCTCTCCGGGACAGGGGAAAATGAGCAGTTCTTC,CASSLSGTGENEQFF